These 15 T cell receptor beta chains originate from one sample sequenced in a study of T cell responses to AZD1222 COVID-19 vaccine. Data came from immunoSEQ multiplex PCR; TCRdb stores just in-frame clones and leaves some out. The top ten clones hold more than 5% of a sample with more than 70,000 clones, over 75% of them seen once. Sequences were derived from peripheral blood, sampled on day 0 of MenACWY control vaccination. Every receptor here comes from an adult in good health.

The chain joins TRBV5-6 to TRBJ1-4; D is unresolved. The V and J ends lost 0 bases and 8 bases respectively, with 14 bases between them. In germline, CDR1 is SGHDT, CDR2 YYEEEE. This CDR3 is 15 amino acids long. CDR3: CASSLGGRVAEKLFF. The CDR3 nucleotides read TGTGCCAGCAGCTTGGGCGGTCGGGTTGCGGAAAAACTGTTTTTT.

The chain couples TRBV28 to TRBJ2-7, with D uncertain. CDR3 length equals 13 residues. Germline V gives CDR1 MDHEN, CDR2 SYDVKM. The V and J ends lost 6 bases and 0 bases respectively, with 9 bases between them. The CDR3 coding sequence is TGTGCCAGCAGGTTTCCAAGCTCCTACGAGCAGTACTTC. Its protein product is CASRFPSSYEQYF.

The chain links TRBV10-3 to TRBJ1-6, with 7 positions matching TRBD1. Unmatched junction bases numbered 5, after V lost 3 bases and J lost 9 bases. The CDR3 covers 14 residues. Germline-derived CDR1 and CDR2 are ENHRY and SYGVKD. CDR3 residues: CAISDGTVRSPLHF. In nucleotides, the CDR3 is TGTGCCATCAGTGACGGGACAGTACGTTCACCCCTCCACTTT.

This clone was counted between two and nine times. This chain connects TRBV5-4 to TRBJ2-3; D assignment may be TRBD1 or TRBD2 (7 bases each). Germline V lookup: CDR1 SGHNT, CDR2 YYREEE (reference sequence). The CDR3 is 15 residues long. Trimming removed 0 bases at V and 6 bases at J, with 14 bases between. CDR3 sequence: CASSLEGGGSDTQYF. CDR3 bases: TGTGCCAGCAGCTTGGAGGGAGGGGGCAGTGATACGCAGTATTTT.

The chain employs TRBV5-5 and TRBJ2-2; 9 bases are a match to TRBD1. Germline loops: CDR1 SGHKS, CDR2 YYEKEE (reference sequence). CDR3 length: 15 residues. With 5 bases clipped from V and 4 bases from J, the junction kept 6 bases outside the gene matches. CDR3 bases: TGTGCCAGCAGTCGGACAGGGGATGGCACCGGGGAGCTGTTTTTT. Translation: CASSRTGDGTGELFF.

The CDR3, as DNA: TGCGCCAGCAGGGGGACGGCTAACTATGGCTACACCTTC. It is translated as CASRGTANYGYTF. The chain uses TRBV5-1 and TRBJ1-2; D is perhaps TRBD1 (5 bases). CDR1 SGHRS and CDR2 YFSETQ come from the germline V gene. Trimming removed 5 bases at V and 0 bases at J, with 8 bases between. The CDR3 has 13 residues. Combining the CDR3 with reference TRBV5-1 and TRBJ1-2 gives the whole variable domain KAGVTQTPRYLIKTRGQQVTLSCSPISGHRSVSWYQQTPGQGLQFLFEYFSETQRNKGNFPGRFSGRQFSNSRSEMNVSTLELGDSALYLCASRGTANYGYTFGSGTRLTVV.

For this clone: Other DNA sequences in this sample translate to the same CDR3. The chain carries TRBV5-1 and TRBJ2-3, with D unresolved. Germline CDR1 and CDR2: SGHRS and YFSETQ. V dropped 4 bases and J dropped 0 bases, with 6 bases sitting between them. This CDR3 is 13 amino acids long. The CDR3 DNA follows: TGCGCCAGCAGCCTAACTAGCACAGATACGCAGTATTTT. Translated: CASSLTSTDTQYF. Together with reference TRBV5-1 and TRBJ2-3, the CDR3 gives the full variable domain: KAGVTQTPRYLIKTRGQQVTLSCSPISGHRSVSWYQQTPGQGLQFLFEYFSETQRNKGNFPGRFSGRQFSNSRSEMNVSTLELGDSALYLCASSLTSTDTQYFGPGTRLTVL.

The rearrangement links TRBV7-8 to TRBJ1-5; no definite D call. V was pared by 5 bases and J by 9 bases, with 29 bases between. This CDR3 spans 18 amino acids. In germline, CDR1 is SGHVS, CDR2 FQNEAQ. This CDR3 is CASSTTPLSGTASGPQHF. Here the CDR3 DNA reads TGTGCCAGCAGCACCACCCCCCTCTCGGGAACAGCCTCCGGGCCCCAGCATTTT.

The genes are TRBV9 and TRBJ1-6; a weak D match, TRBD1 (5 bases). Deletions cut 0 bases from V and 4 bases from J, with 8 bases between. Germline CDR1 SGDLS, CDR2 YYNGEE. CDR3 length equals 15 residues. CDR3 DNA sequence: TGTGCCAGCAGCGTAGCAGGGTTTTATAATTCACCCCTCCACTTT. It translates to CASSVAGFYNSPLHF.

J is TRBJ1-1 and V is TRBV18, with TRBD1 matching over 7 bases. CDR3 length: 15 residues. Germline CDR1 reads KGHSH; CDR2 reads LQKENI. Trimming removed 1 base from V and 2 bases from J; junction bases left unmatched: 4. The CDR3 region is CASSPRDRTNTEAFF. CDR3 nucleotides: TGTGCCAGCTCACCACGGGACAGAACCAACACTGAAGCTTTCTTT. Looking up the rest from reference TRBV18 and TRBJ1-1 gives the full variable domain: NAGVMQNPRHLVRRRGQEARLRCSPMKGHSHVYWYRQLPEEGLKFMVYLQKENIIDESGMPKERFSAEFPKEGPSILRIQQVVRGDSAAYFCASSPRDRTNTEAFFGQGTRLTVV.

This rearrangement joins TRBV27 to TRBJ1-4; 7 positions match TRBD1. V shed 6 bases, J shed 5 bases, and the junction held 6 bases outside the gene matches. The CDR3 is 14 amino acids. The germline V gene encodes CDR1 MNHEY and CDR2 SMNVEV (reference sequence). The CDR3 is CASRLGQRNEKLFF. The CDR3 DNA reads as TGTGCCAGCAGGCTGGGACAGCGAAATGAAAAACTGTTTTTT. Using reference TRBV27 and TRBJ1-4 for the parts outside the CDR3, the full variable domain is EAQVTQNPRYLITVTGKKLTVTCSQNMNHEYMSWYRQDPGLGLRQIYYSMNVEVTDKGDVPEGYKVSRKEKRNFPLILESPSPNQTSLYFCASRLGQRNEKLFFGSGTQLSVL.

This chain connects TRBV11-2 to TRBJ1-4; no definite D call. Trimming took off 1 base at V and 3 bases at J, with 6 bases between the two ends. The CDR3 length is 14 residues. Germline CDR1 and CDR2: SGHAT and FQNNGV. CDR3 DNA: TGTGCCAGCAGCTTAGGAGGGCCTAATGAAAAACTGTTTTTT. Amino acid sequence: CASSLGGPNEKLFF.

V is TRBV29-1 and J is TRBJ2-2; 8 positions match TRBD1. The CDR3 contains 13 residues. Germline CDR1 is SQVTM and CDR2 is ANQGSEA. V dropped 7 bases and J dropped 5; count of bases not matched to a gene: 6. The CDR3 nucleotides are TGCAGCGCCTGGACAGGGTGGACCGGGGAGCTGTTTTTT. Its translation: CSAWTGWTGELFF.

This rearrangement joins TRBV6-5 to TRBJ2-5; D is possibly TRBD2 (6 bases). Germline CDR1 MNHEY, CDR2 SVGAGI. This CDR3 has 16 residues. Trimming took off 2 bases at V and 0 bases at J, with 13 bases between the two ends. This chain's CDR3 is CASSYIGAGYQETQYF. For the CDR3, the DNA is TGTGCCAGCAGTTACATCGGGGCGGGGTACCAAGAGACCCAGTACTTC.

For the CDR3, the DNA is TGTGCCAGCAGGCCCGGGACAGTTAACAACTATGGCTACACCTTC. Translation: CASRPGTVNNYGYTF. The chain couples TRBV6-5 to TRBJ1-2, with TRBD1 matching 7 bases. CDR3 size: 15 residues. Germline assignment: CDR1 MNHEY and CDR2 SVGAGI. Trimming cost V 6 bases and J 2 bases; bases outside gene matches: 9.